A selection of T cell receptor beta chains follows, all from one sample in a study of response to subunit inactivated influenza vaccine. Using its own MiXCR run on the RT-PCR reads, TCRdb lists one record per CDR3 protein. The sample consists of about 800,000 distinct CDR3 sequences, roughly 20% of them appearing once. Sequences were derived from PBMCs from blood, sampled 5 to 6 days after vaccination. These receptors were obtained from a man aged 45-60 years who received an inactivated influenza vaccine. The CDR3 runs from the conserved cysteine through the conserved F or W. A D gene is named only where the DNA matches it firmly. The listing skips clone size in some rows; elsewhere it reads once, few, many or a size class.

-	many	TRBV7-2	TRBJ2-4	TGTGCCAGCAGCCCGCCCATGGGGGGGGCCGACTTAAACATTCAGTACTTC	CASSPPMGGADLNIQYF
TRBD1	few	TRBV29-1	TRBJ2-7	TGCAGCGTCGCCCGGGACAGCGTCTACGAGCAGTACTTC	CSVARDSVYEQYF
TRBD1	-	TRBV6-1	TRBJ1-2	TGTGCCAGCAGCCGAGGACAGGCGGCTGGCTACACCTTC	CASSRGQAAGYTF
TRBD1	few	TRBV6-2/TRBV6-3	TRBJ2-7	TGTGCCAGCAGTTACGCAGCCGGGACAGGGACCTACGAGCAGTACTTC	CASSYAAGTGTYEQYF
-	-	TRBV12-3/TRBV12-4	TRBJ2-7	TGTGCCAGCAGGTGGACTGGGTCCTACGAGCAGTACTTC	CASRWTGSYEQYF
TRBD2	-	TRBV6-6	TRBJ2-3	TGTGCCAGCAGTTACTCTCGGGAGGAAGGGACGTATTTT	CASSYSREEGTYF
-	few	TRBV7-2	TRBJ1-5	TGTGCCAGCAGCCGAAGCGGGGGAAGTCAGCCCCAGCATTTT	CASSRSGGSQPQHF
TRBD1	-	TRBV9	TRBJ1-6	TGTGCCAGCAGCGTAGAAGGACAGGGACTTTCACCCCTCCACTTT	CASSVEGQGLSPLHF
-	once	TRBV27	TRBJ2-3	TGTGCCAGCACCCGTGCTAGCACAGATACGCAGTGTTTT	CASTRASTDTQCF
-	-	TRBV6-2/TRBV6-3	TRBJ2-7	TGTGCCAGCAGTCTTACCCGTCAGCAGTACTTC	CASSLTRQQYF
TRBD2	few	TRBV5-1	TRBJ2-1	TGCGCCAGCCGAGAAAGGACTAGCGCCTACAATGAGCAGTTCTTC	CASRERTSAYNEQFF
TRBD1	-	TRBV29-1	TRBJ1-1	TGCAGCGTTGCGAAGGGGGCCGCTGAAGCTTTCTTT	CSVAKGAAEAFF
-	-	TRBV28	TRBJ2-2	TGTGCAACATGGGGGTTCACCGGGGAGCTGTTTTTT	CATWGFTGELFF
TRBD1	-	TRBV6-2/TRBV6-3	TRBJ2-5	TGTGCCAGCAGTTACCGACCGGGACAGGGTTTAGAGACCCAGTACTTC	CASSYRPGQGLETQYF
TRBD2	-	TRBV24-1	TRBJ2-1	TGTGCCACCAGTGATTCCAGCGGGATACACAATGAGCAGTTCTTC	CATSDSSGIHNEQFF
-	-	TRBV19	TRBJ2-2	TGTGCCAGTAGTATGTATCGGACAGCTTCGAACACCGGGGAGCTGTTTTTT	CASSMYRTASNTGELFF
-	few	TRBV20-1	TRBJ1-5	TGCAGTGCTATGGGGGGGGAACAGCCCCAGCATTTT	CSAMGGEQPQHF
-	-	TRBV30	TRBJ2-7	TGTGCCTGGAGCGCGGAGTATTCCTACGAGCAGTACTTC	CAWSAEYSYEQYF
-	few	TRBV21-1	TRBJ2-2	TGTGCCAGCAGCACGACGACTAGCAACTGGGGTCAGGGCCCGCTAACAAACACCGGGGAGCTGTTTTTT	CASSTTTSNWGQGPLTNTGELFF
TRBD2	few	TRBV28	TRBJ2-2	TGTGCCACCTTCAGCGGGAGCCCGAACACCGGGGAGCTGTTTTTT	CATFSGSPNTGELFF
-	-	TRBV12-3/TRBV12-4	TRBJ2-7	TGTGCCAGCAGTTTCGTCGGGAGTTTTAACGAGCAGTACTTC	CASSFVGSFNEQYF
-	-	TRBV6-1	TRBJ2-5	TGTGCCAGCACCGAAACCTATCTGGCCACAGAGACCCAGTACTTC	CASTETYLATETQYF
-	-	TRBV24-1	TRBJ2-1	TGTGCCACCAGTGGGGCACCCCCGACCCTCAATGAGCAGTTCTTC	CATSGAPPTLNEQFF
TRBD2	few	TRBV27	TRBJ2-2	TGTGCCAGCAGTCCCGGGACTAGTCGGGCCGGGGAGCTGTTTTTT	CASSPGTSRAGELFF
-	few	TRBV11-2	TRBJ2-7	TGTGCCAGCAGTAGGGAGGGGGCCCGACTCTCCTACGAGCAGTACTTC	CASSREGARLSYEQYF
-	-	TRBV4-2	TRBJ2-3	TGTGCCAGCAGCCAAACTTGGTTATATTCGGAGCGGTATTACACAGATACGCAGTATTTT	CASSQTWLYSERYYTDTQYF
-	-	TRBV6-2/TRBV6-3	TRBJ2-1	TGTGCCAGCAGCGGACCGGGTTTTCCCAATGAGCAGTTCTTC	CASSGPGFPNEQFF
TRBD1	-	TRBV12-3/TRBV12-4	TRBJ1-6	TGTGCCAGCAGTTCCGGACAGGCCTTATATAATTCACCCCTCCACTTT	CASSSGQALYNSPLHF
TRBD2	few	TRBV7-9	TRBJ2-3	TGTGCCAGCAGCTTAGCGGGGAGACTAGCGGGAACCGATACGCAGTATTTT	CASSLAGRLAGTDTQYF
TRBD2	-	TRBV10-3	TRBJ2-7	TGTGCCATCAGCCCTACTTCGACTAGCGGGGTCTACGAGCAGTACTTC	CAISPTSTSGVYEQYF
-	many	TRBV4-2	TRBJ2-5	TGTGCCAGCAGCCATTCCCTCGGGATTAGCCAGTTGGAGACCCAGTACTTC	CASSHSLGISQLETQYF
-	-	TRBV7-3	TRBJ2-1	TGTGCCAGCAGCCCCCAGGAGGGTAATGAGCAGTTCTTC	CASSPQEGNEQFF
TRBD1	-	TRBV6-1	TRBJ2-6	TGTGCCAGCAGTCGGGACAGGGGGCCACCTGGGGCCAACGTCCTGACTTTC	CASSRDRGPPGANVLTF
TRBD2	-	TRBV12-3/TRBV12-4	TRBJ2-1	TGTGCCAGCACTGCCTGGGGGACTAGCGGGGCCAATGAGCAGTTCTTC	CASTAWGTSGANEQFF
TRBD1	-	TRBV15	TRBJ2-5	TGTGCCACCAGCAGGACCCCGGGACAGGGTCTTGAGACCCAGTACTTC	CATSRTPGQGLETQYF
TRBD1	few	TRBV4-1	TRBJ2-4	TGCGCCAGCAGCCACTTATTCCGGGACAGCAAAAACATTCAGTACTTC	CASSHLFRDSKNIQYF